These 27 T cell receptor beta chains originate from one sample sequenced in a study of shared clonotypes between healthy human individuals. Assay used: immunoSEQ multiplex PCR; TCRdb lists only in-frame clones, some missing. This sample has fewer than 3 million clones; roughly 90% occur once, and the top ten carry 0.3% to 0.45%. Sequencing was performed on naive CD4+ T cells from PBMCs. The subset is: CD45RA+ positively selected. The receptors were sampled from a man in his late teens or twenties in good health. Some clones in this sample may be carry-over from other donors' samples.

This clone was seen a single time. The V gene is TRBV7-8, the J gene TRBJ2-7; D is perhaps TRBD2 (5 bases). The germline V and J ends were trimmed by 5 bases and 12 bases, with 17 bases remaining between them. Germline assignment: CDR1 SGHVS and CDR2 FQNEAQ. The CDR3 runs to 12 residues. For the CDR3, the DNA is TGTGCCAGCAGCCCCACGGACTCGAATCTGTACTTC. It encodes CASSPTDSNLYF.

The rearrangement joins TRBV2 to TRBJ2-7, with D possibly TRBD2 on 6 matching bases. Germline V gene sequence: CDR1 SNHLY, CDR2 FYNNEI. V lost 6 bases and J 2 bases, leaving 20 bases between the germline ends. CDR3 length equals 16 residues. As DNA, the CDR3 is TGTGCCAGCAGCCACATTCCAGCGGGTGATACCTACGAGCAGTACTTC. Protein sequence: CASSHIPAGDTYEQYF. Looking up the rest from reference TRBV2 and TRBJ2-7 gives the full variable domain: EPEVTQTPSHQVTQMGQEVILRCVPISNHLYFYWYRQILGQKVEFLVSFYNNEISEKSEIFDDQFSVERPDGSNFTLKIRSTKLEDSAMYFCASSHIPAGDTYEQYFGPGTRLTVT.

This chain links TRBV4-3 with TRBJ2-3; D might be TRBD1 or TRBD2, each matching 5 bases. The CDR3 has 19 amino acids. Germline lookup yields CDR1 LGHNA and CDR2 YSLEER. The V end was cut by 1 base, the J end by 4 bases, with 24 bases between. The CDR3 nucleotides are TGCGCCAGCAGCCAAGCTTTTGCCGGGACCAGCCATAGGGCAGATACGCAGTATTTT. Residues: CASSQAFAGTSHRADTQYF.

V is TRBV7-2 and J is TRBJ1-6, with unresolved D. With 1 base removed from V and 5 bases from J, the gap between germline ends came to 12 bases. This CDR3 has 16 residues. Germline lookup yields CDR1 SGHTA and CDR2 FQGNSA. The CDR3 is CASSLVLAAHNSPLHF. CDR3 coding DNA: TGTGCCAGCAGCTTAGTTCTCGCAGCCCATAATTCACCCCTCCACTTT.

This clone was recorded only once. The chain carries TRBV7-3 and TRBJ2-7; 7 nucleotides align to TRBD1. V shed 5 bases and J 0 bases; nucleotides not matched to a gene: 7. Germline values: CDR1 SGHTA, CDR2 FQGTGA. The CDR3 is 15 residues long. CDR3 amino acids: CASSRQGSISYEQYF. CDR3 nucleotides: TGTGCCAGCAGCCGACAGGGCTCGATCTCCTACGAGCAGTACTTC.

The chain combines TRBV19 with TRBJ2-2; D may match TRBD1 or TRBD2 (5 bases each). The CDR3 contains 17 residues. The V end was cut by 7 bases, the J end by 5 bases, with 23 bases between. Germline values: CDR1 LNHDA, CDR2 SQIVND (reference sequence). CDR3 coding DNA: TGTGCCAGTACCAATCCCGGTCGGGGCGGAAGGACCGGGGAGCTGTTTTTT. Translated: CASTNPGRGGRTGELFF.

The rearrangement uses TRBV5-8 and TRBJ2-5; TRBD1 is a possible D gene (6 bases). V lost 6 bases to trimming and J lost 5 bases, with 20 bases between them. Germline values: CDR1 SGHTS, CDR2 YDEGEE. The CDR3 covers 15 residues. This chain's CDR3 is CASTPLRDMKETQYF. The DNA for the CDR3 is TGTGCCAGCACACCTTTACGGGACATGAAGGAGACCCAGTACTTC.

This clone was seen more than once but under ten times. V usage is TRBV30 and J usage is TRBJ1-2; no firm D call. The CDR3 sequence is 14 residues long. Germline CDR1 and CDR2: GTSNPN and SVGIG (reference sequence). Trimming removed 5 bases at V and 3 bases at J, with 16 bases between. CDR3 in amino acids: CAWARESWDYGYTF. CDR3 nucleotides: TGTGCCTGGGCCCGGGAATCCTGGGACTATGGCTACACCTTC.

V gene TRBV9 combines with J gene TRBJ2-1; the match to TRBD2 covers 10 bases. The CDR3 is 16 amino acids. In germline, CDR1 is SGDLS, CDR2 YYNGEE. V shed 2 bases and J 4 bases; nucleotides not matched to a gene: 6. The CDR3 protein is CASSVQSGRGYNEQFF. The DNA of the CDR3 is TGTGCCAGCAGCGTCCAGAGCGGGAGGGGTTACAATGAGCAGTTCTTC.

This CDR3 is CASSKQGAGNNQPQHF. The DNA for the CDR3 is TGTGCCAGTAGTAAACAAGGGGCAGGGAACAATCAGCCCCAGCATTTT. This chain joins TRBV19 and TRBJ1-5, with TRBD1 as a possible D gene (5 bases). Deletions cut 4 bases from V and 3 bases from J, with 16 bases between. This CDR3 is 16 amino acids long. Per the germline V gene, CDR1 is LNHDA and CDR2 is SQIVND (reference sequence).

This chain uses TRBV28 with TRBJ1-2; D gene unclear. Germline CDR1 reads MDHEN; CDR2 reads SYDVKM. Trimming stripped 6 bases from V and 8 bases from J, with 10 bases between. The CDR3 consists of 11 residues. The chain's CDR3 is CASRNPGGYTF. The DNA of the CDR3 is TGTGCCAGCAGGAATCCGGGGGGCTACACCTTC.

The chain employs TRBV6-5 and TRBJ2-2; 9 bases are a match to TRBD1. The CDR3 spans 16 residues. With 3 bases clipped from V and 4 bases from J, the junction kept 6 bases outside the gene matches. CDR1 and CDR2 from the germline V gene are MNHEY and SVGAGI. CDR3 in DNA: TGTGCCAGCAGTTATGGGACAGGGTGGATCACCGGGGAGCTGTTTTTT. Amino acid sequence: CASSYGTGWITGELFF.

A remark on this clone: The same CDR3 can be traced to other DNA sequences in this sample. The chain uses TRBV9 and TRBJ2-1, with D maybe TRBD1 (6 bases). Germline-derived CDR1 and CDR2 are SGDLS and YYNGEE. The CDR3 covers 15 residues. The V and J ends lost 2 bases and 2 bases respectively, with 11 bases between them. The CDR3 loop reads CASSVTGTPYNEQFF. The CDR3 DNA sequence: TGTGCCAGCAGCGTTACAGGGACCCCCTACAATGAGCAGTTCTTC. The complete variable domain, with remaining parts taken from reference TRBV9 and TRBJ2-1, reads DSGVTQTPKHLITATGQRVTLRCSPRSGDLSVYWYQQSLDQGLQFLIQYYNGEERAKGNILERFSAQQFPDLHSELNLSSLELGDSALYFCASSVTGTPYNEQFFGPGTRLTVL.

For this clone: Other DNA sequences in this sample translate to the same CDR3. J is TRBJ2-2 and V is TRBV9; D may be TRBD2 (6 bases). Trimming cost V 0 bases and J 0 bases, with 9 bases left between them. Germline-derived CDR1 and CDR2 are SGDLS and YYNGEE. The CDR3 runs to 16 residues. DNA of the CDR3: TGTGCCAGCAGCGTAGAGGCGGGGACGAACACCGGGGAGCTGTTTTTT. As protein: CASSVEAGTNTGELFF.

The J gene is TRBJ1-1, the V gene TRBV18; TRBD1 matches 7 bases. V shed 2 bases and J 4 bases; nucleotides not matched to a gene: 7. In germline, CDR1 is KGHSH, CDR2 LQKENI. The CDR3 is 15 amino acids. The CDR3 DNA reads TGTGCCAGCTCACCATTAGGTTCAGGGGGCACTGAAGCTTTCTTT. This translates into CASSPLGSGGTEAFF.

The chain uses TRBV5-1 and TRBJ2-7, with unresolved D. The germline V gene has CDR1 SGHRS and CDR2 YFSETQ. V was pared by 4 bases and J by 3 bases, with 8 bases between. The CDR3 is made up of 12 amino acids. The CDR3 DNA reads as TGCGCCAGCAGCCGCGACCACTACGAGCAGTACTTC. It specifies CASSRDHYEQYF.

This rearrangement joins TRBV7-9 to TRBJ2-3; D might be TRBD2 (7 bases). The length of the CDR3 is 17 residues. Trimming took 4 bases from V and 4 from J, leaving 21 bases between them. In germline, CDR1 is SEHNR, CDR2 FQNEAQ (reference sequence). The chain's CDR3 is CASSSIQGAGAPDTQYF. DNA of the CDR3: TGTGCCAGCAGCTCGATACAGGGTGCGGGAGCCCCAGATACGCAGTATTTT. The variable domain in full, completed from reference TRBV7-9 and TRBJ2-3, reads DTGVSQNPRHKITKRGQNVTFRCDPISEHNRLYWYRQTLGQGPEFLTYFQNEAQLEKSRLLSDRFSAERPKGSFSTLEIQRTEQGDSAMYLCASSSIQGAGAPDTQYFGPGTRLTVL.

The V call is TRBV5-1, the J call TRBJ2-1; 7 bases map to TRBD1. Germline assignment: CDR1 SGHRS and CDR2 YFSETQ. The CDR3 spans 15 residues. The V segment lost 4 bases and the J segment 7 bases; nucleotides outside the gene matches: 11. CDR3 loop: CASSRPTGSSNEQFF. In DNA form, the CDR3 reads TGCGCCAGCAGCCGCCCGACAGGGTCCTCGAATGAGCAGTTCTTC.

The gene calls are TRBV25-1 and TRBJ2-7; D call uncertain. The CDR3 is made up of 11 amino acids. Germline-derived CDR1 and CDR2 are MGHDK and SYGVNS. V was clipped by 7 bases and J by 3 bases, with 7 bases between them. In nucleotides, the CDR3 is TGTGCCAGCACCACGAGCTACGAGCAGTACTTC. Residues: CASTTSYEQYF.

The V and J genes are TRBV28 and TRBJ1-2, with D maybe TRBD1 (5 bases). CDR3 size: 17 residues. Germline V gene sequence: CDR1 MDHEN, CDR2 SYDVKM. V was pared by 3 bases and J by 1 base, with 18 bases between. As DNA, the CDR3 is TGTGCCAGCAGTTTTTGGGGGGTGCGCACGAGTAACTATGGCTACACCTTC. Translating gives CASSFWGVRTSNYGYTF.

The chain links TRBV19 to TRBJ1-5; TRBD1 is a possible D gene (6 bases). The CDR3 covers 16 residues. Trimming cost V 1 base and J 6 bases, with 16 bases left between them. Germline values: CDR1 LNHDA, CDR2 SQIVND (reference sequence). The CDR3 region is CASSIGIRGSGQPQHF. The CDR3 nucleotides read TGTGCCAGTAGTATAGGCATCAGGGGAAGCGGTCAGCCCCAGCATTTT.

This chain joins TRBV9 and TRBJ2-7, with 10 bases fitting TRBD2. Germline trimming cut 0 bases from V and 6 bases from J; bases unmatched to any gene: 6. This CDR3 is 15 amino acids long. Germline lookup yields CDR1 SGDLS and CDR2 YYNGEE. In DNA form, the CDR3 reads TGTGCCAGCAGCGTAGCCCCCACTAGCGGGATCGAGCAGTACTTC. Amino acid sequence: CASSVAPTSGIEQYF.

This chain uses TRBV2 with TRBJ1-2, with D unresolved. Germline CDR1 SNHLY, CDR2 FYNNEI. This CDR3 comprises 12 residues. V lost 4 bases to trimming and J lost 0 bases, with 3 bases between them. The chain's CDR3 is CASSATNYGYTF. Written as DNA, the CDR3 is TGTGCCAGCAGTGCAACTAACTATGGCTACACCTTC.

With regard to this clone: The sample contains more than one DNA sequence encoding this CDR3. The CDR3 DNA reads TGCAGCGTTGAGGGACGGTTGAACACTGAAGCTTTCTTT. Protein: CSVEGRLNTEAFF. The chain recombines TRBV29-1 with TRBJ1-1, with D possibly matching TRBD1 (5 bases). The CDR3 totals 13 residues. The germline V and J ends were trimmed by 3 bases and 0 bases, with 8 bases remaining between them. CDR1 is SQVTM, CDR2 ANQGSEA, per germline.

The chain couples TRBV19 to TRBJ2-6; D is tentatively TRBD1 or TRBD2 (5 bases each). CDR3 length: 17 amino acids. The V end was cut by 4 bases, the J end by 0 bases, with 13 bases between. Germline V gene sequence: CDR1 LNHDA, CDR2 SQIVND (reference sequence). The CDR3 spells CASSTPGRASGANVLTF. In DNA form, the CDR3 reads TGTGCCAGTAGTACTCCGGGACGGGCCTCTGGGGCCAACGTCCTGACTTTC.

This clone was recorded once. The sample contains more than one DNA sequence encoding this CDR3. This chain uses TRBV5-4 with TRBJ1-5, with 10 bases fitting TRBD1. V shed 4 bases and J 5 bases; nucleotides not matched to a gene: 6. CDR1 and CDR2 from the germline V gene are SGHNT and YYREEE (reference sequence). The CDR3 extends over 15 amino acids. CDR3: CASSLSGTGDQPQHF. CDR3 sequence (DNA): TGTGCCAGCAGCCTTTCCGGGACAGGGGATCAGCCCCAGCATTTT.

The J gene is TRBJ2-3, the V gene TRBV5-1; TRBD1 might be the D (7 bases). The CDR3 sequence is 17 residues long. Trimming pared 3 bases from V and 4 bases from J, leaving 21 bases between. From germline, CDR1 is SGHRS and CDR2 YFSETQ. The CDR3 reads CASSYDRARGIPDTQYF. The CDR3 DNA is TGCGCCAGCAGCTACGACAGGGCCCGCGGGATCCCAGATACGCAGTATTTT.